The 7 T cell receptor beta chains reported below all come from one sample, sequenced in a study of blood T cells in healthy people across ages. A sample-barcoded 5' primer and a J-beta primer mix were used in a second PCR of roughly 7 to 11 cycles. TCRdb reanalysed the 5' RACE reads using MiXCR and keeps one entry per CDR3 protein. The repertoire consists of about 1.8 million distinct CDR3 sequences, with around 50% occurring once and the leading ten covering roughly 2.1%. Sequenced: blood. These receptors were obtained from a middle-aged woman in good health.

The V call is TRBV18, the J call TRBJ1-1; no clear D gene. Per the germline V gene, CDR1 is KGHSH and CDR2 is LQKENI. The CDR3 contains 16 residues. The V end was cut by 1 base, the J end by 1 base, with 13 bases between. In nucleotides, the CDR3 is TGTGCCAGCTCACCACAAGCAACCGGGAAGAACACTGAAGCTTTCTTT. It codes for CASSPQATGKNTEAFF.

This clonotype was recorded a few times. This sequence joins TRBV20-1 and TRBJ2-7; 8 nucleotides line up with TRBD1. The J call may be in error: the DNA end matches TRBJ2-5 better. The CDR3 runs to 15 residues. Germline V gives CDR1 DFQATT, CDR2 SNEGSKA (reference sequence). The CDR3 nucleotides are TGCAGTGCTAGTATTAGGACAGGGCCTCTAGAGACCCAGTACTTC. Translating it yields CSASIRTGPLETQYF.

The J gene is TRBJ2-1, the V gene TRBV4-3; TRBD2 agrees at 7 bases. Germline V lookup: CDR1 LGHNA, CDR2 YSLEER. After removal of 4 bases from V and 6 bases from J, the junction contained 9 bases not matched to a gene. This CDR3 spans 15 amino acids. CDR3 sequence reads: CASSRRGSSGNEQFF. For the CDR3, the DNA is TGCGCCAGCAGCCGGAGAGGTTCTAGCGGCAATGAGCAGTTCTTC.

With respect to this clonotype: At one end, the junction sequence differs from germline, possibly due to a read error. The chain is built from TRBV7-9 and TRBJ1-2; D unresolved. The germline gives CDR1 SEHNR, CDR2 FQNEAQ (reference sequence). The CDR3 runs 16 residues. The CDR3 DNA reads as TGTGTCAGCAGCGCGAGAACTGGGTCTGGTTCCTGGGGCTACACCTTC. This sequence encodes CVSSARTGSGSWGYTF.

The rearrangement uses TRBV2 and TRBJ2-1; unclear D gene. The CDR3 contains 11 residues. Germline CDR1 is SNHLY and CDR2 is FYNNEI. Trimming shortened V by 7 bases and J by 7 bases, and 8 bases separated the two germline ends. CDR3 sequence (DNA): TGTGCCAGCATCCGCAGGAATGAGCAGTTCTTC. As protein: CASIRRNEQFF.

The gene calls are TRBV15 and TRBJ1-2; D perhaps matches TRBD1 (5 bases). V was cut by 5 bases and J by 4 bases, with 11 bases left in between. From germline, CDR1 is LNHNV and CDR2 YYDKDF (reference sequence). The CDR3 is 13 amino acids. CDR3 nucleotides: TGTGCCACCAGCTTGGGGGGTGCCTATGGCTACACCTTC. It translates to CATSLGGAYGYTF.

This chain connects TRBV12-3 or TRBV12-4 to TRBJ1-6, with 9 bases that match TRBD1. This CDR3 has 15 residues. The V gene end was trimmed by 3 bases and the J gene end by 9 bases; junction bases not matched to a gene: 6. The CDR3 DNA follows: TGTGCCAGCAGTTTTTCGGGACAGGGCAGTTCACCCCTCCACTTT. It is translated as CASSFSGQGSSPLHF.